The clone carrying this T cell receptor (beta chain) was recorded a few times. Its antigen is unidentified. Template switching introduced a universal primer site, and the cDNA bore unique molecular identifiers. Each CDR3 protein gets one entry after TCRdb re-called the 5' RACE reads with MiXCR. The table records 400,000 to 500,000 distinct CDR3 sequences, 18% of them present only once. This specimen belongs to a study of identical twins. Whole-study results and caveats: Insertions were reduced in abundant cord blood beta clonotypes but not in memory repertoires. Twin pairs' shared out-of-frame alpha sequences were enriched in low generation probability. The authors drew conclusions from cross-sectional statistical analysis rather than following the same donors.

V was trimmed by 4 bases and J by 6 bases, leaving 7 bases between them. The CDR3 is made up of 13 amino acids. In germline, CDR1 is ENHRY, CDR2 SYGVKD. This sequence was found in a man aged 50-59 years in good health. The chain links TRBV10-3 to TRBJ1-6; D not resolved. The specimen was naive T cells sorted from blood. The CDR3 is CAISVQFNSPLHF. The CDR3 bases are TGTGCCATCAGTGTACAGTTTAATTCACCCCTCCACTTT.